Given below is one TCR beta chain in context. Antigen specificity is unknown. Naive CD8 populations comprised CD45RO-negative cells positively selected for CCR7, excluding terminally differentiated effector memory CD45RA+ cells. The sample originates from a study of shared clonotypes between healthy human individuals. Profiled with immunoSEQ multiplex PCR; TCRdb holds only in-frame clones, not every one. The sample yields around 2,000,000 clones, approximately 94% seen once. Study results and limitations: Researchers found naive subsets generally carried larger estimated richness than memory subsets. Sequencing of the sorted subsets was shown by rarefaction to be incomplete despite large depth. Naive CD4 clonotype sharing across several donors was about 5%.

Sequenced sample: naive CD8+ T cells sorted from blood. This TCR was sampled from a man younger than 30 in good health.

The CDR3 region is CASSPPVGSNQPQHF. The CDR3 DNA is TGTGCCAGCAGCCCCCCGGTTGGGAGCAATCAGCCCCAGCATTTT. V gene TRBV7-9 combines with J gene TRBJ1-5; no firm D call. Germline CDR1 reads SEHNR; CDR2 reads FQNEAQ (reference sequence). There are 15 residues in the CDR3. V lost 5 bases, J lost 1 base, and 12 bases lay in between.